Below are 2 T cell receptor beta chains sequenced from a single sample in a study of blood T cell repertoires in COVID-19. Sequencing was performed with immunoSEQ multiplex PCR; in TCRdb, only in-frame clones are kept and a portion is missing. The sample records 45,000 to 50,000 clones, roughly nine tenths being singletons. Sequenced input: peripheral blood. These TCRs come from a human donor in a cohort sampled during active COVID-19.

This chain connects TRBV5-1 to TRBJ1-1; the D is unclear. This CDR3 region has 14 residues. CDR1 SGHRS and CDR2 YFSETQ come from the germline V gene. V lost 6 bases and J 0 bases, leaving 12 bases between the germline ends. The CDR3 spells CASKNQALNTEAFF. CDR3 coding DNA: TGCGCCAGCAAGAACCAAGCACTGAACACTGAAGCTTTCTTT.

The rearrangement uses TRBV11-3 and TRBJ2-5; unclear D gene. Trimming removed 0 bases from V and 1 base from J, with 3 bases in between. The CDR3 totals 13 residues. The germline V gene encodes CDR1 SGHNT and CDR2 YENEEA. The CDR3, as DNA: TGTGCCAGCAGCTTAGACAGCCAAGAGACCCAGTACTTC. It specifies CASSLDSQETQYF.